This entry concerns a single T cell receptor beta chain. Its antigen is still unknown. No per-base quality is available; no much larger clone lies one base away. The data stem from a study of cytomegalovirus exposure and HLA in healthy donors (dated by TCRdb to between 2016 and 2019). Some background on the complete study: In an earlier analysis of 450 to 750 of the donors, 250 to 300 Gb of sequence data and 100 million or so unique TCR beta sequences from about 180 million T cells were reported. An early release that covered some 630 HLA-typed donors contained approximately 300 gigabases of sequencing data and around 85 million unique TCR sequences. The genetic ancestry cluster associated with self-reported Caucasian donors included 80% to 90% of the 398 genotyped donors. The aim of the study was to test whether cataloging public T cell receptors could identify signatures of past pathogen exposure. The study profiled the T cell repertoires of approximately 700 subjects by immunosequencing and related them to cytomegalovirus serostatus. Besides the first cohort of around 700 subjects, a separate validation cohort made up of over a hundred different subjects was used. To predict cytomegalovirus infection status, the study combined high-throughput TCR immunosequencing, statistical association of individual TCRs with disease status, and machine learning. In a later analysis, previously published TCR beta repertoires from roughly 710 donors were re-analyzed and high-resolution HLA genotyping was added so that TCR occurrence patterns could be studied. In the later analysis, no new phenotypic data were used to find candidate immune exposures; instead, reliance was placed on TCR beta sequences and their occurrence across donors. An earlier analysis of more than 450 of the donors used high-throughput TCR beta sequencing to judge whether each TCR beta V gene segment behaved as functional or pseudogenic. Donor age, sex, ethnicity and CMV serostatus were collected together with the repertoire data. Genome-wide SNP genotypes for about 65% of the 666 donors were used in a later genetic analysis, which treated that subset as a discovery cohort. Every discovery cohort repertoire had been produced on one sequencing platform. HLA typing covered class I and class II loci at four-digit resolution. The number of donors typed differed by locus, with roughly 620-630 for A, B, C, DRB1 and DQB1, about 500 for DQA1, 600 to 610 for DPA1, and around 430 for DPB1. Several DR-DQ haplotypes were handled as single units for association and clustering because linkage in the cohort was strong. Across approximately 400 genotyped donors of the cohort, an average of about 200,000 unique TCR beta nucleotide sequences per donor were sequenced, and around 19% of those sequences were non-productive. The study at large found these results: This cohort had only TCR beta chains sequenced, and the lack of alpha or paired-chain data limited which features could be detected. Immune exposure information for the cohort was limited to CMV serostatus. In an earlier analysis of a few hundred of the donors, most TCR beta V segments were observed in productive rearrangements about 87% or about 30% of the time, broadly matching IMGT annotations. Most TCR sequences were seen in very few donors, while some public TCRs were found in many individuals. A later analysis found that TCR association rates varied across HLA loci, with DRB1 alleles showing the most associated TCRs and HLA-C alleles the fewest. A later genetic analysis associated a missense DCLRE1C variant with V-gene and J-gene trimming of TCR beta chains, and an independent cohort replicated the association. Sequencing depth was assumed to be roughly uniform across donors in the presence/absence analyses, though that assumption may not hold. A later analysis associated approximately 17,000 TCR beta sequences with specific HLA alleles at a false discovery rate of 0.05. The classifier was reported to diagnose cytomegalovirus status with high specificity and sensitivity in both the original and validation cohorts. When HLA alleles, especially DR and DQ, strongly co-occurred, TCR associations were difficult to assign to individual alleles. Compared with the approximately 670-donor mean, donors in an Asian-associated ancestry cluster had fewer N-insertions in productive TCRs, according to a later genetic analysis. Because some donors lacked HLA typing at each locus, the association tests relied only on the typed subset. Compared with equally common non-associated chains, HLA-associated TCR beta chains in a later analysis were more clonally expanded and had lower generation probabilities. Because counts were too low, seventeen rarely observed V segments, including chromosome 9 orphons, were excluded from the earlier analysis of roughly 580 of the donors. In vitro tests confirmed that a few of the cytomegalovirus-associated TCR beta chains recognize cytomegalovirus antigens. According to a later analysis, most CMV-associated TCR beta chains appeared to be HLA-restricted, and the HLA associations seemed to be driven largely by CMV exposure. Correlated functional status among segregating V segments might be attributable to linkage disequilibrium, but an unknown experimental factor could not be ruled out. A cluster of highly shared sequence variants was judged likely to be a technical artifact of the sequencing pipeline. A further reported finding was that TCR beta sequences accurately predicted the HLA-A and HLA-B alleles for most subjects in the first cohort. Some IMGT-functional V segments, including TRBV6-2 and TRBV6-3, could not be told apart with the 87-base-pair reads, so those segments were excluded. The authors suggested that the approach could potentially be extended to other disease states and immunological phenotypes. According to a later analysis, parvovirus B19, influenza, CMV and Epstein-Barr virus appeared linked to several top co-occurrence clusters. The study gave a list of under 200 TCR beta chains associated with cytomegalovirus.

Here V drops 4 bases and J drops 0 bases, and the junction holds 6 bases not matched to any gene. CDR3 length: 17 amino acids, cysteine to phenylalanine. Left in the record is the CDR3 DNA by itself, 51 bases read in frame from the first base. From a lookup of the germline V gene (reference sequence), CDR1 and CDR2 are SGHKS and YYEKEE. The library was prepared using the immunoSEQ multiplex PCR assay. The multiplex PCR relied on a mix of 60 forward primers for TCR Vbeta segments and 13 reverse primers for TCR Jbeta segments. A multiplex PCR assay on genomic DNA amplified the CDR3 region of rearranged TCR beta genes. The amplified TCR beta libraries were sequenced on the Illumina HiSeq System as 87-base-pair reads. The authors processed their data as follows. A later analysis counted approximately 84 million unique TCR beta chains across the 550 to 800 repertoires, and around 12 million of these chains were shared by at least two donors. Raw reads were error-corrected and collapsed into unique sequences with a nearest-neighbor algorithm that merged closely related sequences to remove PCR and sequencing errors. Alignment of CDR3 sequences to IMGT reference sequences was used to assign V, D and J gene segments. For a sequence to be retained, at least a six-nucleotide match to both a V gene segment and a J gene segment was required. A rearrangement counted as productive if the CDR3 had no stop codons and remained in frame with V and J, and every other rearrangement counted as non-productive. CDR3 was defined according to IMGT convention as the region running from the second conserved V-encoded cysteine to the conserved J-encoded phenylalanine. The earlier analysis of 587 of the donors excluded sequences that lacked an unambiguous match to a single V gene segment. In an earlier analysis of several hundred of the donors, V segments were called functional above 56.7% productive rearrangements and were called segregating when the between-donor standard deviation exceeded 5%. A statistical classification framework was built to diagnose cytomegalovirus status from the catalog of TCR beta chain sequences. In a later analysis, V and J genes were assigned by comparing TCR nucleotide sequences against IMGT/GENE-DB human TR gene sequences. The TCRdist pipeline was used in a later analysis to assign CDR3 sequences and most-parsimonious VDJ recombination scenarios. In a later analysis, every TCR beta chain was defined by the combination of its CDR3 amino acid sequence and its V-gene family, and reads without a unique V-gene family were dropped. As a way to deal with suspected cross-contamination and a sequencing artifact, a later analysis dropped 500 to 700 nucleotide sequences that were highly shared and had low generation probability. For each public chain, a later analysis derived a clonal expansion index from normalized ranks of inferred template counts within each repertoire. Generation probabilities in a later analysis came from a VDJ recombination model fitted to out-of-frame rearrangements, and those results were checked against IGoR. In a later analysis, TCR-TCR, TCR-HLA and TCR-CMV co-occurrence was scored with hypergeometric tests, and a repertoire-size bias correction was applied to TCR pairs. False discovery rates were estimated in a later analysis by permuting HLA or CMV assignments 20 times. In a later analysis, co-occurring TCRs were grouped using DBSCAN, and TCRdist sequence similarity was added for clustering within HLA-allele-positive subsets. Repertoires with fewer than 30,000 or more than 120,000 public chains were left out of co-occurrence clustering, as were about 5 repertoires with anomalous nucleotide sharing. Imported from immuneACCESS, the table was reduced by TCRdb to in-frame sequences with V and J called. These copies leave out some clones; in studies compared against another copy, an unresolved V gene accounts for under half, and the cause of the remainder is not known. The V and J calls and clone size were taken over from that table, and D and trimming were inferred from the DNA. The sample table shows about 88,000 clones, and about 87% are seen once. The biggest ten clones account for approximately 2.3% of the sample.

The cohort consisted of some 730 healthy bone marrow donors. At the time of sampling, every cohort member was nominally healthy, though immune exposures that went unrecorded were likely present. The donor was CMV seronegative and was included in the group of a few hundred seronegative cohort members. Each donor provided a peripheral blood sample, and peripheral blood mononuclear cells were used for TCR beta sequencing. The Qiagen DNeasy Blood Extraction Kit was used to extract genomic DNA from the blood cell samples. The receptor comes from a young man in good health and CMV-seronegative. Input material: PBMCs. The chain links TRBV5-5 with TRBJ1-3; 11 nucleotides in the junction match TRBD1. The bases read TGTGCCAGCAGCCCGGACAGGGGGCTAGGCTCTGGAAACACCATATATTTT. Translated, this is CASSPDRGLGSGNTIYF.